This T cell receptor (beta chain) is drawn from a study of glioma-infiltrating T cells after dendritic cell vaccination. Study in general: Patients received three intradermal dendritic cell vaccine injections at biweekly intervals.

Input was around 1.9 ug genomic DNA, or all available if less. The primer mix had 60 V beta and 13 J beta primers. Clones were sequenced by immunoSEQ multiplex PCR, and TCRdb holds only the in-frame ones, with some missing. The data contain about 92,000 clones, 80% to 90% of them singletons. This clone is categorized as medium-sized. The sample was blood, taken before dendritic cell vaccination. The TCR originated in a human donor with glioblastoma.

The CDR3 DNA is TGCGCCAGCAGCCAAGGGGCCGACGGTGGATTATTCGAGCAGTACTTC. It translates to CASSQGADGGLFEQYF. This sequence joins TRBV4-3 and TRBJ2-7; D is uncertain. V was trimmed by 1 base and J by 6 bases, leaving 19 bases between them. CDR1 is LGHNA and CDR2 is YSLEER in the germline V gene. The CDR3 is made up of 16 amino acids.